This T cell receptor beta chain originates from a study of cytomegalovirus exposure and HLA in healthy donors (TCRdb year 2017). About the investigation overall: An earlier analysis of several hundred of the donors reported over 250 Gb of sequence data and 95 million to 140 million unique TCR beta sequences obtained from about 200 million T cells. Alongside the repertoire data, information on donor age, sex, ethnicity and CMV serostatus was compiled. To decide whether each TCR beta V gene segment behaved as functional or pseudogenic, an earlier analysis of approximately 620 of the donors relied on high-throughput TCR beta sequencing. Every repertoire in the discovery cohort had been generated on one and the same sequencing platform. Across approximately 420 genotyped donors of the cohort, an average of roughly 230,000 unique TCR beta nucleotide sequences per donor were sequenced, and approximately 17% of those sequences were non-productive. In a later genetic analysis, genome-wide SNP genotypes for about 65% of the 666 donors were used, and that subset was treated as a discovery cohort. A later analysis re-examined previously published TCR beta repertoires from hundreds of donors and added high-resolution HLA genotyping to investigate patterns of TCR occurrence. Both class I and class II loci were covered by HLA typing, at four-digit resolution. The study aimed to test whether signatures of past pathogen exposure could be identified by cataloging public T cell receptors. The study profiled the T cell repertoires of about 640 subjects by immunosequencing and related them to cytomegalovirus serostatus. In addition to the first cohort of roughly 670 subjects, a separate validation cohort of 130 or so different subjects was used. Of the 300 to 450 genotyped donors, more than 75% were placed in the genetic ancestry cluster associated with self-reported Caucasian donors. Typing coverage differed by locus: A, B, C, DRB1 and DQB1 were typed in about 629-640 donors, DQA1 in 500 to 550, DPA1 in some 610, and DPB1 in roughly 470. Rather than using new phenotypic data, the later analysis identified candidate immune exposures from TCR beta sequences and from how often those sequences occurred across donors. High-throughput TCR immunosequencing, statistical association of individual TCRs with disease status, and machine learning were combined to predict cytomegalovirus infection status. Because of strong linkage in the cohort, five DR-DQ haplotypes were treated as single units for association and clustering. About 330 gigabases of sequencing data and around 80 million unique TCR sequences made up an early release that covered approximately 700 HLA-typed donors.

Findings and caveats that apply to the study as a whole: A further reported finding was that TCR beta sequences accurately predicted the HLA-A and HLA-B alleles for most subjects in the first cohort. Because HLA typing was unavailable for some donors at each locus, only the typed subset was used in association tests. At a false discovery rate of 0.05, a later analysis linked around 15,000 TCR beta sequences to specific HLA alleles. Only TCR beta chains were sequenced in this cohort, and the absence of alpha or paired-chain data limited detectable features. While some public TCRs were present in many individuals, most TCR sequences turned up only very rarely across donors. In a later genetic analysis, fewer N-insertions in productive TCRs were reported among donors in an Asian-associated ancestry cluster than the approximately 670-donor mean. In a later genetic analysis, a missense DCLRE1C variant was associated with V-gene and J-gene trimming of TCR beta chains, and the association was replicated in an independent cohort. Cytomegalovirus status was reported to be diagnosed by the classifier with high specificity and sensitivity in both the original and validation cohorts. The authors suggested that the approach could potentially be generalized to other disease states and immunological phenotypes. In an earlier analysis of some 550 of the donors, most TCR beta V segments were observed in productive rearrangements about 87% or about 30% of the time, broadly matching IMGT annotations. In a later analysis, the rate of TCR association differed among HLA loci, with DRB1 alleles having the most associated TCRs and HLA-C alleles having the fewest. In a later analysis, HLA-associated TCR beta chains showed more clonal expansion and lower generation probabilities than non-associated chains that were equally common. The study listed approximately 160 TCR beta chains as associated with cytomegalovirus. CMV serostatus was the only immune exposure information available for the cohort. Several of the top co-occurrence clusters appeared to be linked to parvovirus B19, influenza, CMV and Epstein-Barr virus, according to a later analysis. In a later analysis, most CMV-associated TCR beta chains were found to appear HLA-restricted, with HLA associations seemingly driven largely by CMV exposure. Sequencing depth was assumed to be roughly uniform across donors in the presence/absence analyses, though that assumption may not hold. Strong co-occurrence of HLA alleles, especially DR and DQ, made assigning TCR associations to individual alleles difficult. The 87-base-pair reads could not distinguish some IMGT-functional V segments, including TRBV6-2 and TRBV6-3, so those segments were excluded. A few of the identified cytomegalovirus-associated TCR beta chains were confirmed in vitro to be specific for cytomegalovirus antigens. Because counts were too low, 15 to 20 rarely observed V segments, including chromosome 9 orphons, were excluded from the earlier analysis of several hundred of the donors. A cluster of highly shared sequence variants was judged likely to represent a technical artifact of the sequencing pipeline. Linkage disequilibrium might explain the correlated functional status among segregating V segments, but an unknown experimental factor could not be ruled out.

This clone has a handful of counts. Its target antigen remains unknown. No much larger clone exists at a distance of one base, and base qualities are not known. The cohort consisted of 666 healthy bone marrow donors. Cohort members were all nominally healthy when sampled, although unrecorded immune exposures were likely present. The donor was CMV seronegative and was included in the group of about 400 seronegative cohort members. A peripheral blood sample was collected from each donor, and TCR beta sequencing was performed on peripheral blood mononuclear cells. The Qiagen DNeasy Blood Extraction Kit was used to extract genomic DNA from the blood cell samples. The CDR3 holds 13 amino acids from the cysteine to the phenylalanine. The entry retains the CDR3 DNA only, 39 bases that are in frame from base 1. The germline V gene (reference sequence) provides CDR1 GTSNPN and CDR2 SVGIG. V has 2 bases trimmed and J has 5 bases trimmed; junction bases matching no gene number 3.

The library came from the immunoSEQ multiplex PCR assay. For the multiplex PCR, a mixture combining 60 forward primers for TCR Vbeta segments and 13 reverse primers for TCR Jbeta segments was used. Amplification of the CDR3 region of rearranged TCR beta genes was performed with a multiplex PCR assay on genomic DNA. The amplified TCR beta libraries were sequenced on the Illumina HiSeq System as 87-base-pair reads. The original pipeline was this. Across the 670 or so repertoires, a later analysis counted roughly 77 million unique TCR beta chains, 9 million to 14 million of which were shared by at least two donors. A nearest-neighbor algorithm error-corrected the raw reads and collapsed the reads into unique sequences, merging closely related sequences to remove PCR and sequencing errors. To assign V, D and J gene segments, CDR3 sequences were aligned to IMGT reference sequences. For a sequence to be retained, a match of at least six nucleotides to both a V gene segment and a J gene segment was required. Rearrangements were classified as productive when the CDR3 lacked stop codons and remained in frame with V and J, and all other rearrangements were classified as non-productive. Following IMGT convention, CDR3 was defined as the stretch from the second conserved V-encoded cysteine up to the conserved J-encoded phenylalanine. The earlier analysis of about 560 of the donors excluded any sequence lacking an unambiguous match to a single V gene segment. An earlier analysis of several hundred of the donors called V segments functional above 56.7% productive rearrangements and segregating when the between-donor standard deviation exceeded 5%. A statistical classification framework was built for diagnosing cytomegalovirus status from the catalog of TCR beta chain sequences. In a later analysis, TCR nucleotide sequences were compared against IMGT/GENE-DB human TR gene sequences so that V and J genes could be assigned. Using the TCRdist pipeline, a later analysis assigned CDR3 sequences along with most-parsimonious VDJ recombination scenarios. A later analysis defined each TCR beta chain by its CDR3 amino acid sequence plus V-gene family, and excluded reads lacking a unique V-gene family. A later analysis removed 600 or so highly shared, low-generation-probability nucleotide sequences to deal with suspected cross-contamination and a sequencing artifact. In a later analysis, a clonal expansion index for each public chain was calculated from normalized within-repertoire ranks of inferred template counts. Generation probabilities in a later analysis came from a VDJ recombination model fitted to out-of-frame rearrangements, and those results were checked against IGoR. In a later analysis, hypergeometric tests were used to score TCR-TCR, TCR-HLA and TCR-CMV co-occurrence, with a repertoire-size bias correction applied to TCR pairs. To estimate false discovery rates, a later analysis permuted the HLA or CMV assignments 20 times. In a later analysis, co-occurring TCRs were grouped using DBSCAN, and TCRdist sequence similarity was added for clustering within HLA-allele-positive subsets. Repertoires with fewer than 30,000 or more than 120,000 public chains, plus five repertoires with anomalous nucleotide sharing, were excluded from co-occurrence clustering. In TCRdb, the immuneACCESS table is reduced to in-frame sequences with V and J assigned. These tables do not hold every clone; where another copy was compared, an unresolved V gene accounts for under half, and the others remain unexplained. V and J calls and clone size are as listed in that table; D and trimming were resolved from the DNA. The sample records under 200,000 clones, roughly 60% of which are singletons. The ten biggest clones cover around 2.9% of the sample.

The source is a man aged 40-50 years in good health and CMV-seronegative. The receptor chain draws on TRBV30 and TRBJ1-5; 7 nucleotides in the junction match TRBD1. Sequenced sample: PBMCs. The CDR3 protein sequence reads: CAWSRQGYQPQHF. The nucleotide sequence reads TGTGCCTGGAGTAGACAGGGCTATCAGCCCCAGCATTTT.